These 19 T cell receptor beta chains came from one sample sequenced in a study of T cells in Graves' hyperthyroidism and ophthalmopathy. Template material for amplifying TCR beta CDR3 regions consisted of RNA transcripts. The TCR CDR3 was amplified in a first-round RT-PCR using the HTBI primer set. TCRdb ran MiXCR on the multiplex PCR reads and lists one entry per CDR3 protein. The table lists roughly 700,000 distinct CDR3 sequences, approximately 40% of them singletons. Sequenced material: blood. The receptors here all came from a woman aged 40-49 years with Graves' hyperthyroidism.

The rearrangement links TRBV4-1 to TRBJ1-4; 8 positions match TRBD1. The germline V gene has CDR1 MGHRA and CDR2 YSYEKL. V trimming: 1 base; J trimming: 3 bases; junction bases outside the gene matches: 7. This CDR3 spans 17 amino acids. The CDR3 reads CASSQGYRGRANEKLFF. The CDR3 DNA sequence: TGCGCCAGCAGCCAAGGTTACAGGGGGAGGGCTAATGAAAAACTGTTTTTT.

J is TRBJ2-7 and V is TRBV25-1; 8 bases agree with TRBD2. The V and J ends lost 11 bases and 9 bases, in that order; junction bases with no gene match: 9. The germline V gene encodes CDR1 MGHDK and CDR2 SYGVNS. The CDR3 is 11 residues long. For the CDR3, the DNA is TGTGCCTACGGGAGGGGGAGGAGGCAGTACTTC. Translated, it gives CAYGRGRRQYF.

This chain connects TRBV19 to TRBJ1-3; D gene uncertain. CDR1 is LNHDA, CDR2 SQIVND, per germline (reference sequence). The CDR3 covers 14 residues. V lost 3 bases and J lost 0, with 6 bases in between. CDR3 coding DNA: TGTGCCAGTAGTATTTCGGGCTCTGGAAACACCATATATTTT. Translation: CASSISGSGNTIYF.

CDR3 DNA: TGTGCCAGCAGTGAAAGGACGGGGGGCGCGGGAACTGAAGCTTTCTTT. It encodes CASSERTGGAGTEAFF. V and J are TRBV6-1 and TRBJ1-1; tentatively, D is TRBD1 (6 bases). The germline V gene has CDR1 MNHNS and CDR2 SASEGT. This CDR3 contains 16 residues. V was clipped by 2 bases and J by 5 bases, with 18 bases between them.

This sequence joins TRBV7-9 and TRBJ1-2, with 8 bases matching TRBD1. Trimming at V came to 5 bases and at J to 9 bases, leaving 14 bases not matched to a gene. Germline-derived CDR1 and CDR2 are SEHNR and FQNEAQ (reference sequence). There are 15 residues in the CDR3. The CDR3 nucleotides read TGTGCCAGCAGCCCAGCGGATGGGACAGGTCTCAGCTACACCTTC. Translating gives CASSPADGTGLSYTF.

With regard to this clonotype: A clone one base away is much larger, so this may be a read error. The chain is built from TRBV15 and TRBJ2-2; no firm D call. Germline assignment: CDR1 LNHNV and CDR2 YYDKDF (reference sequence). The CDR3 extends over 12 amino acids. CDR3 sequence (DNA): TGTGCCTCCAGCAGAGATACCCCGGAGCTGTTTTTT. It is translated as CASSRDTPELFF.

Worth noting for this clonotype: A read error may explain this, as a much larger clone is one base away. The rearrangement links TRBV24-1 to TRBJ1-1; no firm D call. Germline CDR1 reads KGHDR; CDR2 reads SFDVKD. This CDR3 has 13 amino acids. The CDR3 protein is CATGDPGRFEAFF. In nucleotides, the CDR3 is TGTGCCACCGGTGATCCCGGACGTTTTGAAGCTTTCTTT.

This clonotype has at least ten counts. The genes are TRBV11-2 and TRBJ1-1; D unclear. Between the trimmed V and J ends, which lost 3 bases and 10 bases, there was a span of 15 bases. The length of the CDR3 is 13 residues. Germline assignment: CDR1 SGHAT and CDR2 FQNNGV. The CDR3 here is CASSLDGLGGAFF. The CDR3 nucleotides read TGTGCCAGCAGCTTGGACGGCTTGGGTGGAGCTTTCTTT.

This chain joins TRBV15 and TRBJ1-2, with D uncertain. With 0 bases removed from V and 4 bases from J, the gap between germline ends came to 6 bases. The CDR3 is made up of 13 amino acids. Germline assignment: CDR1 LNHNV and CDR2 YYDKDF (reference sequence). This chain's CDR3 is CATSREGLYGYTF. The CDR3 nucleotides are TGTGCCACCAGCAGAGAAGGACTCTATGGCTACACCTTC.

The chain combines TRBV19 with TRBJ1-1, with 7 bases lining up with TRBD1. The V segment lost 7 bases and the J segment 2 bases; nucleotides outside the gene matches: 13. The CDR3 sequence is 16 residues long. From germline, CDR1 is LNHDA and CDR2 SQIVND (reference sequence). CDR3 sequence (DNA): TGTGCCAGTACCCCGGGACAGTCTCTTAAAAACACTGAAGCTTTCTTT. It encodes CASTPGQSLKNTEAFF.

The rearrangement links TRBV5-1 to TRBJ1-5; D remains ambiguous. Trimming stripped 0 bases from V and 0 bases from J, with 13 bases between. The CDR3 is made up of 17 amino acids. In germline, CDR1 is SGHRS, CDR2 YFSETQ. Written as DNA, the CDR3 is TGCGCCAGCAGCTTGGGGGAGGCCTGGAATAGCAATCAGCCCCAGCATTTT. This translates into CASSLGEAWNSNQPQHF.

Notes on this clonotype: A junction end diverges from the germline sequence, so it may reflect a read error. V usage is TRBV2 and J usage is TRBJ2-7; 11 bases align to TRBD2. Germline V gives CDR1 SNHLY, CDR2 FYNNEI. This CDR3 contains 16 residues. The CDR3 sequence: CASSQYAGTSGYEQYF. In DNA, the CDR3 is TGCGCCAGCAGCCAATACGCCGGGACTAGCGGATACGAGCAGTACTTC.

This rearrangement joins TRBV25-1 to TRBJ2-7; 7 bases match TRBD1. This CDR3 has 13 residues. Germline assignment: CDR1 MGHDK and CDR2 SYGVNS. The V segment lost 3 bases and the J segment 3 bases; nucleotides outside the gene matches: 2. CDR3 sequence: CASSDRGNYEQYF. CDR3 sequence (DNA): TGTGCCAGCAGTGACAGGGGGAACTACGAGCAGTACTTC.

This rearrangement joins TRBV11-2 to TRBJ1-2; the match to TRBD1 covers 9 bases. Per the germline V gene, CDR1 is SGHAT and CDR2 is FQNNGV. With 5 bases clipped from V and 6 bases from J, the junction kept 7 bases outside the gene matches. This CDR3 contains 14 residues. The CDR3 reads CASSARDRVNGYTF. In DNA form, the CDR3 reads TGTGCCAGCAGCGCCCGGGACAGGGTGAATGGCTACACCTTC.

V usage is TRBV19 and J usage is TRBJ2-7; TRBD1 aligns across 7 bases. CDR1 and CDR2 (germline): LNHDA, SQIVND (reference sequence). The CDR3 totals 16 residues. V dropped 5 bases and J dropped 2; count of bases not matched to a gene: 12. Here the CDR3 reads CASSSILRDRTYEQYF. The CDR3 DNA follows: TGTGCCAGTAGTTCCATCCTCCGGGACAGAACCTACGAGCAGTACTTC.

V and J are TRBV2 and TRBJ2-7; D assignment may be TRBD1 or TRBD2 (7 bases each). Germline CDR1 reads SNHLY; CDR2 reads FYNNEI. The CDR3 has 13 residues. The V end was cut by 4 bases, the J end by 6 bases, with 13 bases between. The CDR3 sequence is CASSVGRGGEQYF. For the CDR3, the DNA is TGTGCCAGCAGTGTTGGCAGGGGGGGCGAGCAGTACTTC.

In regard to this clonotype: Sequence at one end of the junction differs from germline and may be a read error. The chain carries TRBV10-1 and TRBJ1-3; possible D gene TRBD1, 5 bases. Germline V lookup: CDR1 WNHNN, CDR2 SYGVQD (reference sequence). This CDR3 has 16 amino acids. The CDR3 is CASSFWRQGGGNTIYF. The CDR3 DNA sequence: TGTGCCAGCAGTTTCTGGAGGCAGGGTGGTGGAAACACCATATATTTT.

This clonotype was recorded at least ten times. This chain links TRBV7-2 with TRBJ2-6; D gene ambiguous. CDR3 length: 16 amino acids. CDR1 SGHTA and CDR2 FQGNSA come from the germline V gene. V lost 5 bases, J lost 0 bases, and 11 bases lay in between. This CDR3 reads CASSIRPSSGANVLTF. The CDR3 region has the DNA TGTGCCAGCAGCATCCGCCCAAGCTCTGGGGCCAACGTCCTGACTTTC.

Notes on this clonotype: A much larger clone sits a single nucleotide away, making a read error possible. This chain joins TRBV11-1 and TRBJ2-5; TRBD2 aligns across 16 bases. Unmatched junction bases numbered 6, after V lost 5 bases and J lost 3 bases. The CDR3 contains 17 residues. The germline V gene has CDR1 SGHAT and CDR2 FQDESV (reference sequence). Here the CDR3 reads CASSQGTSGRGKETQYF. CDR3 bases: TGTGCCAGCAGCCAAGGGACTAGCGGGAGGGGGAAAGAGACCCAGTACTTC.